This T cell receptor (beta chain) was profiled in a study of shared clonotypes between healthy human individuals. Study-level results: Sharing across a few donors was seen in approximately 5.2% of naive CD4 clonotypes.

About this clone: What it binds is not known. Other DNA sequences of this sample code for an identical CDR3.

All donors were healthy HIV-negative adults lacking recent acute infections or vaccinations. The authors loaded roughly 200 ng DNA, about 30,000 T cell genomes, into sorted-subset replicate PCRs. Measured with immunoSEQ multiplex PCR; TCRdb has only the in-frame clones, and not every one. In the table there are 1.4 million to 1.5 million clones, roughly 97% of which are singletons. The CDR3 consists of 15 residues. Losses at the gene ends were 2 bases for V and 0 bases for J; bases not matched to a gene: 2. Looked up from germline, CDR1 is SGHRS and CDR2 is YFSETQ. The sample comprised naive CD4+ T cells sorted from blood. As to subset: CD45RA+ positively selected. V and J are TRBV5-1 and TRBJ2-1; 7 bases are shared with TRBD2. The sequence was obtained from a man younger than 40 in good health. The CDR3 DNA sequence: TGCGCCAGCAGCTTATCTAGCGGCTCCTACAATGAGCAGTTCTTC. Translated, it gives CASSLSSGSYNEQFF.